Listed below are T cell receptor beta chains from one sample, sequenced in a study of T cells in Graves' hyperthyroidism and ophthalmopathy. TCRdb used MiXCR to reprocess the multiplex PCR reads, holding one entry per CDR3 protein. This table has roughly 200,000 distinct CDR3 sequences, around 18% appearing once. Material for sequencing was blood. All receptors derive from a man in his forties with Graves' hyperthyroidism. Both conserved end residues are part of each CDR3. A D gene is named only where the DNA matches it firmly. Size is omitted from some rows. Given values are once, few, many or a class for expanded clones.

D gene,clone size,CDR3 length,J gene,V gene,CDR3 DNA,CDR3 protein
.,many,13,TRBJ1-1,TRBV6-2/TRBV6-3,TGTGCCAGCAGCATCGGCCTAGTTCAATGGGTTTTCTTT,CASSIGLVQWVFF
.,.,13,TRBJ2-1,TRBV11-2,TGTGCCAGCAGCCCGTCCGGAGGGAATGAGCAGTTCTTC,CASSPSGGNEQFF
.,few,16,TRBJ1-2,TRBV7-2,TGTGCCAGCAGCTTAGACCTACGGGGGCTGTACTATGGCTACACCTTC,CASSLDLRGLYYGYTF
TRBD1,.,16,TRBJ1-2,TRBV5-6,TGTGCCAGCAGCCCCCCCTCCGGGACAGCGTCCTATGGCTACACCTTC,CASSPPSGTASYGYTF
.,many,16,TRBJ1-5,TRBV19,TGTGCCACCAATAAAGCGTCCGGGGGGAGCAATCAGCCCCAGCATTTT,CATNKASGGSNQPQHF
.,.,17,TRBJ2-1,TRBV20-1,TGCAGTGCTAGTAACGTAGCCGCAGGTGGCTCCTACAATGAGCAGTTCTTC,CSASNVAAGGSYNEQFF
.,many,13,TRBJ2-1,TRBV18,TGTGCCAGCTCACCATTTGGCGGTAATGAGCAGTTCTTC,CASSPFGGNEQFF
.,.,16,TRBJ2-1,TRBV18,TGTGCCAGCTCACCCAGGGTATCCAGGGCCGCTAATGAGCAGTTCTTC,CASSPRVSRAANEQFF
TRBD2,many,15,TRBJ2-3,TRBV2,TGTGCCAGCACTACTAGCGGGCAACGCACAGATACGCAGTATTTT,CASTTSGQRTDTQYF
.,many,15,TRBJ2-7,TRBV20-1,TGCAGTGCTAGATCTGCAGGGATTTCGGCCTACGAGCAGTACTTC,CSARSAGISAYEQYF
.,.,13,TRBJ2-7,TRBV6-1,TGTGCCAGCAGAGATGGGACACAAGACGAGCAGTACTTC,CASRDGTQDEQYF
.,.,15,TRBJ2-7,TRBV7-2,TGTGCCAGCAGCTTAGGAGGCGGGATTGGTTACGAGCAGTACTTC,CASSLGGGIGYEQYF
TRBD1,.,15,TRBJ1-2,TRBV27,TGTGCCAGCAGTATAGGGGACAGGGGAAACTATGGCTACACCTTC,CASSIGDRGNYGYTF
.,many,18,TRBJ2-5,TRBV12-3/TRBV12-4,TGTGCCAGCAGTTTACGGGGGGCAGTTGGGTTTGGCCAAGAGACCCAGTACTTC,CASSLRGAVGFGQETQYF
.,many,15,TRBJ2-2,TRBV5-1,TGCGCCAGCAGCTTGGAATGGGGATCGGCCGGGGAGCTGTTTTTT,CASSLEWGSAGELFF
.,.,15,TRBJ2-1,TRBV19,TGTGCCAGTAGGATAGACTTTAGCTCCTACAATGAGCAGTTCTTC,CASRIDFSSYNEQFF
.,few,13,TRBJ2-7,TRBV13,TGTGCCAGCAGCACACAGAGGTCCTACGAGCAGTACTTC,CASSTQRSYEQYF
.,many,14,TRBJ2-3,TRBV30,TGTGCCTGGGCGGACAGATTTAGCACAGATACGCAGTATTTT,CAWADRFSTDTQYF
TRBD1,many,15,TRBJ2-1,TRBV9,TGTGCCAGCAGCGCCGGACAGGGGACGTCCCATGAGCAGTTCTTC,CASSAGQGTSHEQFF
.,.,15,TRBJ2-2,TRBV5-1,TGCGCCAGCAGCTTGGGGATTAGGGACACCGGGGAGCTGTTTTTT,CASSLGIRDTGELFF
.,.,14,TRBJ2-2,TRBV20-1,TGCAGTGCTAACGGGCGGGGGAACACCGGGGAGCTGTTTTTT,CSANGRGNTGELFF
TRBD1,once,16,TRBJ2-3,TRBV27,TGTGCCAGCATCCCGGCCTCCGGCAGGGGGACAGATACGCAGTATTTT,CASIPASGRGTDTQYF
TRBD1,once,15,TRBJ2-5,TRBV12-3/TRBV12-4,TGTGCCAGCAGCCCCGGACAGGCTATGCAAGAGACCCAGTACTTC,CASSPGQAMQETQYF
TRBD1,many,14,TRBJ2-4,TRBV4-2,TGTGCCAGCAGCCGACCGGGACAGGAAAACATTCAGTACTTC,CASSRPGQENIQYF
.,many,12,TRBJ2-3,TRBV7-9,TGTGCCAGCAGCTTAGCTCCAGATACGCAGTATTTT,CASSLAPDTQYF
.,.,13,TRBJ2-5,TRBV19,TGTGCCAGTAGTCCCCGGGAACGAGAGACCCAGTACTTC,CASSPRERETQYF
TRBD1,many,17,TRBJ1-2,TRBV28,TGTGCCAGCAGTTTACCTGGACAGGGGGGATTATGGTATGGCTACACCTTC,CASSLPGQGGLWYGYTF
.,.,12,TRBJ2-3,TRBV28,TGTGCCAGCCGGGACCACACAGATACGCAGTATTTT,CASRDHTDTQYF
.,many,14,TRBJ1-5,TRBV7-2,TGTGCCAGCAGCTCCCTCGGACAGCATCAGCCCCAGCATTTT,CASSSLGQHQPQHF
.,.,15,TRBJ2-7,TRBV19,TGTGCCAGTAGTATCCAGGCGGCAGGGACCTACGAGCAGTACTTC,CASSIQAAGTYEQYF
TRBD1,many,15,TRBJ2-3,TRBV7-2,TGTGCCAGCAGCTTAGGGAACAGGGGACCCGATACGCAGTATTTT,CASSLGNRGPDTQYF
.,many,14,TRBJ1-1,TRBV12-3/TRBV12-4,TGTGCCAGCAGCCCAGCAGGGGTACTCTCTGAAGCTTTCTTT,CASSPAGVLSEAFF
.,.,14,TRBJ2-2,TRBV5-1,TGCGCCAGCAGCGAGGACGCCTACACCGGGGAGCTGTTTTTT,CASSEDAYTGELFF
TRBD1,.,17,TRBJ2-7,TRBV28,TGTGCCAGCAGTTCGACCTTATCCGGGACAGGCGGCAACGAGCAGTACTTC,CASSSTLSGTGGNEQYF
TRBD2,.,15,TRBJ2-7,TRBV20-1,TGCAGTGCTCCCCCTGTCGGCGGGAGGGCAGACGAGCAGTACTTC,CSAPPVGGRADEQYF
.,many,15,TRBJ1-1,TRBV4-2,TGTGCCAGCAGCCAAGCGGTCAGCAAGAACACTGAAGCTTTCTTT,CASSQAVSKNTEAFF
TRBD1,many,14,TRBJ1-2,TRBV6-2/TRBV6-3,TGTGCCAGCAGTTACAGGGGACAGAACTATGGCTACACCTTC,CASSYRGQNYGYTF
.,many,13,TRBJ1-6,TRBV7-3,TGTGCCAGCAGCTTAACGGAGGATTCACCCCTCCACTTT,CASSLTEDSPLHF
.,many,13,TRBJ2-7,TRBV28,TGTGCCAGCAGAGGACAGAACTTCTACGAGCAGTACTTC,CASRGQNFYEQYF
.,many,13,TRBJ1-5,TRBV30,TGTGCCTGGAGTGTACAGAACGATCAGCCCCAGCATTTT,CAWSVQNDQPQHF
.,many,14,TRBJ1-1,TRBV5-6,TGTGCCAGCAGCTTGGTTAGTGCCCAGGGTTCAGCTTTCTTT,CASSLVSAQGSAFF
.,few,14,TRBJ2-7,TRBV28,TGTGCCAGCACCCTAGGTTACGGTCTCAACGAGCAGTACTTC,CASTLGYGLNEQYF
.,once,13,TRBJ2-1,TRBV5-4,TGTGCCAGCAGCTTGGGTGGAGAGAATGAGCAGTTCTTC,CASSLGGENEQFF